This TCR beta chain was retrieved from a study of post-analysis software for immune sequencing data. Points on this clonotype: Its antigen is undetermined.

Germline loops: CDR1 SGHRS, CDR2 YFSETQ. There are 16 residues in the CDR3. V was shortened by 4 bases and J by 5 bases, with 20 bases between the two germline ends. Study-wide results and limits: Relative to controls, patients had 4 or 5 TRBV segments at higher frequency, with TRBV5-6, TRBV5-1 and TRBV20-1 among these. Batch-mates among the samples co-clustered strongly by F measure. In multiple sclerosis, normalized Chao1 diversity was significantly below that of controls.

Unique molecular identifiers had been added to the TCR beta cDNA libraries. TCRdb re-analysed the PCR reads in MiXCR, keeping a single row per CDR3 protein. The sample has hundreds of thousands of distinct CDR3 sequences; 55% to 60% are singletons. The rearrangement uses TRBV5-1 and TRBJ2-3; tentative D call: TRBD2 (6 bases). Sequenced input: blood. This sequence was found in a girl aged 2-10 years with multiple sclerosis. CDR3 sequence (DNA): TGCGCCAGCAGCCATGGGGCAGGAGGGGATGGAGATACGCAGTATTTT. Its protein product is CASSHGAGGDGDTQYF.